What follows are 10 T cell receptor beta chains derived from one specimen sequenced in a study of blood T cell repertoires in COVID-19. Sequencing was performed with immunoSEQ multiplex PCR; in TCRdb, only in-frame clones are kept and a portion is missing. The table has 150,000 to 200,000 clones, 80% to 95% seen once; the top ten hold around 0.5%. Sample: peripheral blood. The source is a man aged 50-59 years with acute or convalescent COVID-19.

This chain connects TRBV13 to TRBJ2-1, with 9 bases identical to TRBD1. The germline V gene has CDR1 PRHDT and CDR2 FYEKMQ (reference sequence). The V and J ends lost 5 bases and 3 bases, in that order; junction bases with no gene match: 8. The CDR3 has 16 amino acids. The DNA of the CDR3 is TGTGCCAGCAGCCCCGGTTGGGGACAGGGCTACAATGAGCAGTTCTTC. This codes for CASSPGWGQGYNEQFF.

The genes are TRBV28 and TRBJ2-2; TRBD2 matches 8 bases. Germline CDR1 reads MDHEN; CDR2 reads SYDVKM. CDR3 length: 16 amino acids. After removal of 3 bases from V and 1 base from J, the junction contained 4 bases not matched to a gene. The CDR3 DNA follows: TGTGCCAGCAGTTTGCCGGGACTAGAGAACACCGGGGAGCTGTTTTTT. Its translation: CASSLPGLENTGELFF.

The CDR3 nucleotides read TGCGCCAGCAGCCAAGATCTAGGGGCAATGAGCACAGATACGCAGTATTTT. Translating it yields CASSQDLGAMSTDTQYF. The chain joins TRBV4-1 to TRBJ2-3, with D tentatively TRBD1 (5 bases). V lost 0 bases and J 0 bases, leaving 13 bases between the germline ends. In germline, CDR1 is MGHRA, CDR2 YSYEKL. The CDR3 extends over 17 amino acids.

The chain uses TRBV9 and TRBJ2-5, with TRBD2 as a possible D gene (5 bases). The CDR3 covers 14 residues. V lost 0 bases to trimming and J lost 5 bases, with 11 bases between them. Germline loops: CDR1 SGDLS, CDR2 YYNGEE. The CDR3 is CASSVVDSRETQYF. The CDR3 region has the DNA TGTGCCAGCAGCGTAGTGGACTCTAGGGAGACCCAGTACTTC.

The chain couples TRBV11-2 to TRBJ2-3; 8 bases fit TRBD2. Germline loops: CDR1 SGHAT, CDR2 FQNNGV. This CDR3 is 15 amino acids long. Unmatched junction bases numbered 14, after V lost 5 bases and J lost 10 bases. The CDR3: CASSLAGTRTPPQYF. The CDR3 DNA follows: TGTGCCAGCAGCCTTGCCGGGACTAGGACACCTCCGCAGTATTTT.

J is TRBJ1-4 and V is TRBV11-2, with 12 bases fitting TRBD1. V gave up 5 bases and J gave up 7 bases; unmatched junction bases: 8. Germline V gene data show CDR1 as SGHAT and CDR2 as FQNNGV. This CDR3 is built from 16 residues. CDR3 residues: CASSPGQGASREKLFF. The DNA for the CDR3 is TGTGCCAGCAGCCCGGGACAGGGGGCATCGCGTGAAAAACTGTTTTTT.

This clone was seen once. This sequence joins TRBV28 and TRBJ2-3; 11 positions agree with TRBD2. CDR1 and CDR2 from the germline V gene are MDHEN and SYDVKM. The V and J ends lost 5 bases and 8 bases, in that order; junction bases with no gene match: 33. The CDR3 contains 23 residues. In nucleotides, the CDR3 is TGTGCCAGCAGTCCCCCGAATTTTCTCTGGACTAGCGGGTCGGGGTACCTCCCCGGTACGCAGTATTTT. It encodes CASSPPNFLWTSGSGYLPGTQYF.

The V gene is TRBV7-2, the J gene TRBJ1-2; D is possibly TRBD1 (5 bases). From germline, CDR1 is SGHTA and CDR2 FQGNSA. The V and J ends lost 5 bases and 8 bases respectively, with 18 bases between them. This CDR3 region has 14 residues. CDR3 bases: TGTGCCAGCAGCCCGCAGGAGGGGCTCGGAGGCTACACCTTC. Residues: CASSPQEGLGGYTF. Looking up the rest from reference TRBV7-2 and TRBJ1-2 gives the full variable domain: GAGVSQSPSNKVTEKGKDVELRCDPISGHTALYWYRQSLGQGLEFLIYFQGNSAPDKSGLPSDRFSAERTGGSVSTLTIQRTQQEDSAVYLCASSPQEGLGGYTFGSGTRLTVV.

The chain carries TRBV7-3 and TRBJ2-6; D is possibly TRBD1 (5 bases). The CDR3 covers 17 residues. V lost 2 bases and J lost 3, with 14 bases in between. Germline V gene data show CDR1 as SGHTA and CDR2 as FQGTGA. CDR3 amino acids: CASSLLVATDGANVLTF. The CDR3 bases are TGTGCCAGCAGCTTATTAGTCGCGACAGATGGGGCCAACGTCCTGACTTTC.

The chain employs TRBV6-5 and TRBJ2-7; D uncertain. With 4 bases removed from V and 2 bases from J, the gap between germline ends came to 12 bases. The CDR3 sequence is 14 residues long. Germline values: CDR1 MNHEY, CDR2 SVGAGI. CDR3 in amino acids: CASSSLGRTYEQYF. Written as DNA, the CDR3 is TGTGCCAGCAGTTCATTGGGCAGGACCTACGAGCAGTACTTC.